Shown below are 30 T cell receptor beta chains from a single sample sequenced in a study of blood T cell repertoires in COVID-19. The assay was immunoSEQ multiplex PCR, and TCRdb's table has in-frame clones only and misses some. The repertoire holds under 45,000 clones, with about 82% as singletons. Input material: peripheral blood. Receptors were obtained from a human donor in a cohort sampled during active COVID-19.

The chain joins TRBV7-2 to TRBJ1-2, with 9 nucleotides matching TRBD1. Germline CDR1 reads SGHTA; CDR2 reads FQGNSA. V was clipped by 1 base and J by 4 bases; unmatched bases: 1. The CDR3 is 14 residues long. CDR3 sequence reads: CASSLEDRGYGYTF. The CDR3 DNA sequence: TGTGCCAGCAGCTTAGAGGACAGGGGCTATGGCTACACCTTC.

Regarding this clone: One end of the junction is discordant with germline, which a read error may explain. The identical CDR3 is also encoded by other nucleotide sequences in the sample. This sequence joins TRBV7-6 and TRBJ1-2; 11 bases match TRBD1. The CDR3 sequence is 17 residues long. Germline V gives CDR1 SGHVS, CDR2 FNYEAQ. CDR3 region: CASSLGLHGQGAKGYTF. Written as DNA, the CDR3 is TGTGCCAGTAGCTTAGGGTTGCATGGACAGGGGGCGAAGGGCTACACCTTC.

This chain connects TRBV4-2 to TRBJ2-3; 14 bases map to TRBD2. The CDR3 consists of 17 residues. Trimming removed 0 bases from V and 5 bases from J; junction bases left unmatched: 4. Germline V gives CDR1 LGHNA, CDR2 YNFKEQ. CDR3 coding DNA: TGTGCCAGCAGCCAAGAGACTAGCGGGGGGGTGTTAGATACGCAGTATTTT. Translation gives CASSQETSGGVLDTQYF.

The chain joins TRBV7-9 to TRBJ1-5; D may be TRBD1 (6 bases). CDR3 length: 14 amino acids. Per the germline V gene, CDR1 is SEHNR and CDR2 is FQNEAQ (reference sequence). V lost 1 base and J lost 5, with 9 bases in between. In DNA, the CDR3 is TGTGCCAGCAGCTTAGGGGCAGGGGATCAGCCCCAGCATTTT. This translates into CASSLGAGDQPQHF.

The rearrangement joins TRBV27 to TRBJ2-3; 12 bases agree with TRBD1. The V and J ends lost 5 bases and 5 bases, in that order; junction bases with no gene match: 14. Per germline, CDR1 MNHEY and CDR2 SMNVEV (reference sequence). This CDR3 is 18 amino acids long. CDR3 DNA sequence: TGTGCCAGCAGTACCTCGTGGGACAGGGGGCGACCTGGAGATACGCAGTATTTT. This translates into CASSTSWDRGRPGDTQYF.

The J gene is TRBJ2-5, the V gene TRBV5-1, with TRBD1 matching over 8 bases. V lost 4 bases to trimming and J lost 4 bases; unmatched junction nucleotides: 9. Per the germline V gene, CDR1 is SGHRS and CDR2 is YFSETQ. The CDR3 is 15 residues long. The CDR3: CASSTGQGWGETQYF. The CDR3 DNA sequence: TGCGCCAGCAGCACCGGACAGGGATGGGGAGAGACCCAGTACTTC.

The chain joins TRBV28 to TRBJ1-2; 10 bases agree with TRBD1. After removal of 2 bases from V and 9 bases from J, the junction contained 6 bases not matched to a gene. This CDR3 has 14 residues. CDR1 is MDHEN, CDR2 SYDVKM, per germline. This CDR3 reads CASSLADRGQRYTF. CDR3 sequence (DNA): TGTGCCAGCAGTTTAGCCGACAGGGGGCAACGCTACACCTTC.

There are a few counts of this clone. V usage is TRBV11-3 and J usage is TRBJ2-1; 9 nucleotides align to TRBD1. V lost 1 base, J lost 7 bases, and 11 bases stayed unmatched. In germline, CDR1 is SGHNT, CDR2 YENEEA. The CDR3 has 17 residues. CDR3 nucleotide sequence: TGTGCCAGCAGCTTAGGCCTCGGGACAGGGTATGAAAATGAGCAGTTCTTC. Translating gives CASSLGLGTGYENEQFF.

The V call is TRBV15, the J call TRBJ2-3; D call uncertain. CDR3 length: 18 residues. The V end was cut by 0 bases, the J end by 2 bases, with 18 bases between. In germline, CDR1 is LNHNV, CDR2 YYDKDF (reference sequence). CDR3 protein: CATSRELAQARNTDTQYF. Written as DNA, the CDR3 is TGTGCCACCAGCAGAGAATTGGCGCAGGCACGAAACACAGATACGCAGTATTTT.

The rearrangement uses TRBV19 and TRBJ2-5; 12 nucleotides align to TRBD1. Germline CDR1 and CDR2: LNHDA and SQIVND (reference sequence). V gave up 5 bases and J gave up 7 bases; unmatched junction bases: 5. CDR3 length: 14 amino acids. CDR3 in DNA: TGTGCCAGTAGTCCTGGGACAGGGGGCGTGACCCAGTACTTC. Protein: CASSPGTGGVTQYF.

V is TRBV3-1 (or the pseudogene TRBV3-2) and J is TRBJ2-2; 9 bases are a match to TRBD1. After removal of 1 base from V and 4 bases from J, the junction contained 4 bases not matched to a gene. In germline, CDR1 is LGHDT, CDR2 YNNKEL (reference sequence). This CDR3 is 16 amino acids long. The CDR3 sequence: CASSQAGQGGTGELFF. CDR3 DNA: TGTGCCAGCAGCCAAGCGGGACAGGGAGGCACCGGGGAGCTGTTTTTT.

This chain joins TRBV6-2 or TRBV6-3 and TRBJ2-3; D is perhaps TRBD2 (7 bases). Trimming cost V 5 bases and J 4 bases, with 13 bases left between them. The CDR3 is 14 residues long. The germline V gene encodes CDR1 MNHEY and CDR2 SVGEGT. CDR3 sequence: CASSRGGPPDTQYF. CDR3 coding DNA: TGTGCCAGCAGTCGCGGGGGCCCCCCAGATACGCAGTATTTT.

The V call is TRBV6-5, the J call TRBJ1-5; 9 bases are a match to TRBD1. Germline CDR1 MNHEY, CDR2 SVGAGI. V shed 6 bases, J shed 2 bases, and the junction held 5 bases outside the gene matches. This CDR3 has 15 residues. CDR3 sequence (DNA): TGTGCCAGCAGGGGGACAGGGATGGGCAATCAGCCCCAGCATTTT. It is translated as CASRGTGMGNQPQHF.

The V call is TRBV7-9, the J call TRBJ1-2, with D unresolved. Germline CDR1 reads SEHNR; CDR2 reads FQNEAQ (reference sequence). There are 16 residues in the CDR3. The V gene lost 5 bases and the J gene lost 7 bases, with 23 bases spanning the gap. For the CDR3, the DNA is TGTGCCAGCAGCCCTAGCTCTCGGGGAAAAGGGTTTGGCTACACCTTC. Protein product: CASSPSSRGKGFGYTF.

V usage is TRBV5-1 and J usage is TRBJ2-1, with D possibly matching TRBD2 (6 bases). Germline values: CDR1 SGHRS, CDR2 YFSETQ. V was shortened by 0 bases and J by 6 bases, with 16 bases between the two germline ends. The CDR3 totals 16 residues. CDR3 DNA sequence: TGCGCCAGCAGCTTGGAAAGTACTAGCAGTACCAATGAGCAGTTCTTC. It translates to CASSLESTSSTNEQFF.

The chain carries TRBV5-6 and TRBJ2-4; TRBD1 is a possible D gene (5 bases). The CDR3 runs 14 residues. V was shortened by 1 base and J by 1 base, with 6 bases between the two germline ends. Germline CDR1 reads SGHDT; CDR2 reads YYEEEE. CDR3 in amino acids: CASSLRGAKNIQYF. In DNA, the CDR3 is TGTGCCAGCAGCTTGAGGGGCGCCAAAAACATTCAGTACTTC.

The J gene is TRBJ2-3, the V gene TRBV2; TRBD1 matches at 12 bases. This CDR3 has 14 amino acids. Germline CDR1 reads SNHLY; CDR2 reads FYNNEI. V shed 8 bases, J shed 6 bases, and the junction held 6 bases outside the gene matches. CDR3 loop: CASGGTGGGDTQYF. CDR3 nucleotide sequence: TGTGCCAGCGGGGGGACAGGGGGCGGGGATACGCAGTATTTT.

The rearrangement links TRBV30 to TRBJ1-5; no definite D call. CDR1 GTSNPN and CDR2 SVGIG come from the germline V gene (reference sequence). Trimming left V 2 bases short and J 5 bases short, with 10 bases between. The CDR3 covers 13 residues. Written as DNA, the CDR3 is TGTGCCTGGAGTAGGGAGGGAGATCAGCCCCAGCATTTT. Residues: CAWSREGDQPQHF. Using reference TRBV30 and TRBJ1-5 for the parts outside the CDR3, the full variable domain is SQTIHQWPATLVQPVGSPLSLECTVEGTSNPNLYWYRQAAGRGLQLLFYSVGIGQISSEVPQNLSASRPQDRQFILSSKKLLLSDSGFYLCAWSREGDQPQHFGDGTRLSIL.

This sequence joins TRBV5-1 and TRBJ2-5, with 7 bases that match TRBD1. This CDR3 contains 19 residues. After removal of 4 bases from V and 1 base from J, the junction contained 19 bases not matched to a gene. The V gene's germline CDR1 is SGHRS and CDR2 YFSETQ. The DNA of the CDR3 is TGCGCCAGCAGCCAGGGGGTTGGGCAGGGTGAGAGGGCCCAAGAGACCCAGTACTTC. Encoded protein: CASSQGVGQGERAQETQYF. Full variable domain (outside the CDR3, taken from reference TRBV5-1 and TRBJ2-5): KAGVTQTPRYLIKTRGQQVTLSCSPISGHRSVSWYQQTPGQGLQFLFEYFSETQRNKGNFPGRFSGRQFSNSRSEMNVSTLELGDSALYLCASSQGVGQGERAQETQYFGPGTRLLVL.

The V and J genes are TRBV5-1 and TRBJ2-1, with 8 bases matching TRBD1. The CDR3 totals 15 residues. CDR1 is SGHRS and CDR2 is YFSETQ in the germline V gene. Unmatched junction bases numbered 3, after V lost 2 bases and J lost 2 bases. CDR3 coding DNA: TGCGCCAGCAGCTTTCAACAGGGGGCCTACAATGAGCAGTTCTTC. The encoded protein is CASSFQQGAYNEQFF.

The chain has TRBV7-8 and TRBJ1-1; no clear D. This CDR3 contains 13 residues. The V and J ends lost 6 bases and 1 base respectively, with 9 bases between them. In germline, CDR1 is SGHVS, CDR2 FQNEAQ. CDR3 nucleotides: TGTGCCAGCAGTTTCCAGAAGAACACTGAAGCTTTCTTT. The encoded protein is CASSFQKNTEAFF.

The chain combines TRBV6-5 with TRBJ2-3, with D possibly TRBD2 on 6 matching bases. V lost 6 bases and J 2 bases, leaving 12 bases between the germline ends. The germline gives CDR1 MNHEY, CDR2 SVGAGI. The CDR3 has 14 amino acids. CDR3 coding DNA: TGTGCCAGCAGGCCGGGACTGATCACAGATACGCAGTATTTT. This translates into CASRPGLITDTQYF.

V and J are TRBV7-6 and TRBJ2-1, with D perhaps matching TRBD2 (7 bases). This CDR3 is 18 amino acids long. Germline lookup yields CDR1 SGHVS and CDR2 FNYEAQ. Trimming removed 0 bases from V and 0 bases from J, with 15 bases in between. DNA for the CDR3: TGTGCCAGCAGCTTAGCGGCGGGGGCCTCGAGCTCCTACAATGAGCAGTTCTTC. Protein sequence: CASSLAAGASSSYNEQFF.

The chain couples TRBV12-5 to TRBJ2-7, with D perhaps matching TRBD2 (6 bases). This CDR3 comprises 16 residues. V was shortened by 6 bases and J by 3 bases, with 21 bases between the two germline ends. Germline lookup yields CDR1 LGHNT and CDR2 FRNRAP. The CDR3 loop reads CASGPPGTSGVYEQYF. In nucleotides, the CDR3 is TGTGCTAGTGGACCACCAGGGACTTCGGGAGTCTACGAGCAGTACTTC.

The chain recombines TRBV25-1 with TRBJ1-1; weak D call: TRBD1 (6 bases). CDR3 length: 11 residues. CDR1 and CDR2 from the germline V gene are MGHDK and SYGVNS. The V end lost 8 bases, the J end lost 5 bases, and 9 bases lay between the germline ends. The CDR3 DNA is TGTGCCAGCCAGGGGAGAACTGAAGCTTTCTTT. Its protein is CASQGRTEAFF.

This chain links TRBV18 with TRBJ2-7, with 8 bases that match TRBD1. CDR1 KGHSH and CDR2 LQKENI come from the germline V gene. The J segment lost 6 bases and the V segment lost 3 bases, leaving 13 bases of the junction unmatched. CDR3 length: 16 amino acids. The CDR3 sequence is CASSPNPGQAFGEQYF. CDR3 nucleotide sequence: TGTGCCAGCTCACCGAACCCGGGACAGGCCTTCGGCGAGCAGTACTTC. The entire variable domain, with the rest obtained from reference TRBV18 and TRBJ2-7, is as follows: NAGVMQNPRHLVRRRGQEARLRCSPMKGHSHVYWYRQLPEEGLKFMVYLQKENIIDESGMPKERFSAEFPKEGPSILRIQQVVRGDSAAYFCASSPNPGQAFGEQYFGPGTRLTVT.

The CDR3 region is CASSPGGAEDTQYF. In DNA, the CDR3 is TGTGCCAGCAGCCCCGGAGGGGCAGAAGATACGCAGTATTTT. The rearrangement links TRBV4-2 to TRBJ2-3; D may be TRBD2 (6 bases). Trimming removed 4 bases from V and 5 bases from J, with 13 bases in between. This CDR3 contains 14 residues. The germline V gene has CDR1 LGHNA and CDR2 YNFKEQ.

The chain employs TRBV28 and TRBJ2-3; the match to TRBD2 covers 8 bases. Losses at the gene ends were 11 bases for V and 2 bases for J; bases not matched to a gene: 12. The CDR3 consists of 15 residues. Germline lookup yields CDR1 MDHEN and CDR2 SYDVKM. The CDR3, as DNA: TGTGCCTCCGGCCCGTTAGCGGGGCCCACAGATACGCAGTATTTT. Translated: CASGPLAGPTDTQYF.

The chain is built from TRBV5-1 and TRBJ1-1; TRBD1 agrees at 9 bases. Germline loops: CDR1 SGHRS, CDR2 YFSETQ. V was pared by 4 bases and J by 3 bases, with 7 bases of the junction left unmatched. The CDR3 is 15 residues long. CDR3 in amino acids: CASSASGTGYTEAFF. The CDR3 DNA is TGCGCCAGCAGCGCCTCCGGGACAGGGTACACTGAAGCTTTCTTT.

The chain combines TRBV15 with TRBJ2-7; 7 nucleotides line up with TRBD2. V was pared by 1 base and J by 6 bases, with 6 bases of the junction left unmatched. The germline gives CDR1 LNHNV, CDR2 YYDKDF (reference sequence). CDR3 size: 14 residues. CDR3 nucleotide sequence: TGTGCCACCAGCAGAGGGCTGGGAGGGTCCGAGCAGTACTTC. Residues: CATSRGLGGSEQYF.